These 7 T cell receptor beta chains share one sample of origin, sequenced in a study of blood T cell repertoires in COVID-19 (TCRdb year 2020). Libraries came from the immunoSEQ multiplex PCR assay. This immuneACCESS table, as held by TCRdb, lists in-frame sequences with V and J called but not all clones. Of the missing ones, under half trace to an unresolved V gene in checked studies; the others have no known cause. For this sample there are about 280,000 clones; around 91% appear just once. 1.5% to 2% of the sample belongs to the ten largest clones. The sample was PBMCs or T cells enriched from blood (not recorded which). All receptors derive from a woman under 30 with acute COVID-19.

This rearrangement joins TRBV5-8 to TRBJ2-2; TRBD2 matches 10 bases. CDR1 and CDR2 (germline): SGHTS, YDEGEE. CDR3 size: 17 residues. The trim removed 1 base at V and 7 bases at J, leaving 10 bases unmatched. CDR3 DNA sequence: TGTGCCAGCAGCTTGCTCGGAGCGGGAGGGTTCGACGGGGAGCTGTTTTTT. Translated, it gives CASSLLGAGGFDGELFF.

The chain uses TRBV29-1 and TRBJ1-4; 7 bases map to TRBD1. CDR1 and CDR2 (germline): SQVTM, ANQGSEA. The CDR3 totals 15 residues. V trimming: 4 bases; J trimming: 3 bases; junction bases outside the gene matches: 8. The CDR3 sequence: CSVAQNRGPNEKLFF. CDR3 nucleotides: TGCAGCGTTGCCCAGAACAGGGGCCCTAATGAAAAACTGTTTTTT.

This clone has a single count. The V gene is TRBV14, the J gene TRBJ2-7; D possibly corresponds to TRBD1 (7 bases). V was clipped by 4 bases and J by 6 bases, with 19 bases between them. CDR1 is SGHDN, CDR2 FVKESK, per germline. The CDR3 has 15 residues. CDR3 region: CASSRRDSTSGEQYF. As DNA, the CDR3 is TGTGCCAGCAGCCGGCGGGACAGTACTTCTGGCGAGCAGTACTTC.

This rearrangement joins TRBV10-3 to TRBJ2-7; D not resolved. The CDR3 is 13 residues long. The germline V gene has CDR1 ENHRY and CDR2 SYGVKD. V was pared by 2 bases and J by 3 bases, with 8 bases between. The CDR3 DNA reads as TGTGCCATCAGTGAGAGTAGATACTACGAGCAGTACTTC. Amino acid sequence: CAISESRYYEQYF.

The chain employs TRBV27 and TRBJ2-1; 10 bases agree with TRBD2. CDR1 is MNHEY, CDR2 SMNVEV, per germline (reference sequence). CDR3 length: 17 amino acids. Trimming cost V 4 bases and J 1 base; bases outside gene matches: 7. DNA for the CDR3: TGTGCCAGCAGTTCGCCATTTAGCGGGAGGTCCTACAATGAGCAGTTCTTC. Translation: CASSSPFSGRSYNEQFF.

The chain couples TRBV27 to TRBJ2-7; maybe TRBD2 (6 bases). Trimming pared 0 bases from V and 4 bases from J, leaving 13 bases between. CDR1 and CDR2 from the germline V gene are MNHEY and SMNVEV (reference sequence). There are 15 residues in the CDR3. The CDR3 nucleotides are TGTGCCAGCAGTTTATCGCGGGGACGAAATTACGAGCAGTACTTC. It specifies CASSLSRGRNYEQYF.

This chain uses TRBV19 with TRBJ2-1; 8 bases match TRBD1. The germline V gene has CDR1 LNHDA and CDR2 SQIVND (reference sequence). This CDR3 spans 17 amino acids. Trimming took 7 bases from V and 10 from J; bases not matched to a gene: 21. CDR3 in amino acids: CASKDRGPGSLSREQFF. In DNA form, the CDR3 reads TGTGCCAGTAAAGACAGGGGCCCGGGGAGCCTGTCGCGGGAGCAGTTCTTC.